One and the same sample provided the 13 T cell receptor beta chains below, sequenced in a study of T-cell reconstitution after alpha-beta-depleted transplantation in children. Preparation of the TCRbeta library was carried out with unique molecular identifiers. TCRdb re-derived calls from the PCR reads in MiXCR, one entry per CDR3 protein. In the table there are about 980,000 distinct CDR3 sequences, about 29% of which are singletons. Here the sequenced sample was PBMCs, mostly from graft donor cells, taken 360 days after TCRalphabeta/CD19-depleted stem cell transplant. These receptors were taken from a boy under two years old who had a stem cell transplant for SCID, so the T cells may come from the graft donor.

V is TRBV4-1 and J is TRBJ2-7; D could derive from TRBD1 or TRBD2 (7 bases each). Germline V CDR1 and CDR2: MGHRA, YSYEKL. There are 15 residues in the CDR3. V lost 1 base and J 3 bases, leaving 13 bases between the germline ends. Here the CDR3 reads CASSQASGGGYEQYF. In DNA form, the CDR3 reads TGCGCCAGCAGCCAAGCTTCAGGGGGGGGCTACGAGCAGTACTTC.

This clonotype was seen a handful of times. The CDR3 DNA follows: TGTGCCTGCGAGACAGGGCTGAACACTGAAGCTTTCTTT. It yields the protein CACETGLNTEAFF. This chain links TRBV30 with TRBJ1-1, with 7 bases identical to TRBD1. Germline trimming cut 6 bases from V and 0 bases from J; bases unmatched to any gene: 4. Germline values: CDR1 GTSNPN, CDR2 SVGIG (reference sequence). The CDR3 consists of 13 residues. Drawing the rest from reference TRBV30 and TRBJ1-1, the complete variable domain is SQTIHQWPATLVQPVGSPLSLECTVEGTSNPNLYWYRQAAGRGLQLLFYSVGIGQISSEVPQNLSASRPQDRQFILSSKKLLLSDSGFYLCACETGLNTEAFFGQGTRLTVV.

This clonotype was counted only a few times. The chain employs TRBV29-1 and TRBJ1-3; 8 bases align to TRBD1. Per germline, CDR1 SQVTM and CDR2 ANQGSEA. The CDR3 sequence is 13 residues long. The V and J ends lost 2 bases and 5 bases, in that order; junction bases with no gene match: 2. DNA for the CDR3: TGCAGCGTTGAACAGGGGGCGCGAAACACCATATATTTT. It specifies CSVEQGARNTIYF.

There are a few counts of this clonotype. The chain carries TRBV5-1 and TRBJ2-7; TRBD2 agrees at 8 bases. This CDR3 spans 14 amino acids. CDR1 SGHRS and CDR2 YFSETQ come from the germline V gene. V lost 3 bases and J lost 3; bases outside the gene matches: 5. Here the CDR3 DNA reads TGCGCCAGCAGCTCTTCGCGGGGGGTCTACGAGCAGTACTTC. This encodes CASSSSRGVYEQYF.

This clonotype turned up a few times. V usage is TRBV20-1 and J usage is TRBJ1-1; no clear D. Germline CDR1 reads DFQATT; CDR2 reads SNEGSKA (reference sequence). The CDR3 sequence is 14 residues long. The V end was cut by 0 bases, the J end by 3 bases, with 11 bases between. CDR3 coding DNA: TGCAGTGCTAGAGATTGGGTGATGGACACTGAAGCTTTCTTT. Encoded protein: CSARDWVMDTEAFF.

The rearrangement links TRBV7-2 to TRBJ2-7; D remains ambiguous. The CDR3 is 12 amino acids. Germline assignment: CDR1 SGHTA and CDR2 FQGNSA. Trimming left V 1 base short and J 7 bases short, with 8 bases between. The CDR3 here is CASSLGLWEQYF. CDR3 nucleotides: TGTGCCAGCAGCTTAGGGCTCTGGGAGCAGTACTTC.

The chain links TRBV5-1 to TRBJ2-2, with unresolved D. Germline lookup yields CDR1 SGHRS and CDR2 YFSETQ. Trimming took off 3 bases at V and 2 bases at J, with 11 bases between the two ends. This CDR3 has 15 residues. CDR3 residues: CASSSPSPNTGELFF. As DNA, the CDR3 is TGCGCCAGCAGCTCGCCGAGCCCCAACACCGGGGAGCTGTTTTTT.

There are a few counts of this clonotype. This chain joins TRBV4-1 and TRBJ2-7; weak D call: TRBD1 (6 bases). Germline lookup yields CDR1 MGHRA and CDR2 YSYEKL. V dropped 3 bases and J dropped 0 bases, with 18 bases sitting between them. The CDR3 is made up of 17 amino acids. CDR3 bases: TGCGCCAGCAGCCAGGGCCCCACGGGGACACCCTCCTACGAGCAGTACTTC. This gives the protein CASSQGPTGTPSYEQYF.

Written as DNA, the CDR3 is TGCAGTGCTAGTCAGCGACCCAATCAGCCCCAGCATTTT. Its protein is CSASQRPNQPQHF. V usage is TRBV20-1 and J usage is TRBJ1-5, with D unclear. Germline V CDR1 and CDR2: DFQATT, SNEGSKA (reference sequence). V was cut by 3 bases and J by 3 bases, with 9 bases left in between. This CDR3 contains 13 residues.

The chain is built from TRBV7-2 and TRBJ2-5; 10 nucleotides agree with TRBD2. CDR3 length: 15 amino acids. CDR1 and CDR2 from the germline V gene are SGHTA and FQGNSA. Germline trimming cut 5 bases from V and 4 bases from J; bases unmatched to any gene: 7. CDR3 protein: CASSLTGLAVETQYF. CDR3 coding DNA: TGTGCCAGCAGCCTCACAGGACTAGCGGTAGAGACCCAGTACTTC.

The chain has TRBV2 and TRBJ1-5, with TRBD1 identical over 8 bases. Germline values: CDR1 SNHLY, CDR2 FYNNEI. V lost 4 bases and J lost 9; bases outside the gene matches: 8. The CDR3 has 14 amino acids. DNA of the CDR3: TGTGCCAGCAGTGTCGACAGGGGAGGAAGGCCCCAGCATTTT. This sequence encodes CASSVDRGGRPQHF.

This clonotype has a single count. The chain links TRBV6-5 to TRBJ1-1, with D perhaps TRBD1 (6 bases). This CDR3 region has 14 residues. Germline assignment: CDR1 MNHEY and CDR2 SVGAGI. V was pared by 0 bases and J by 7 bases, with 12 bases between. CDR3 loop: CASSYSDRKVEAFF. In DNA form, the CDR3 reads TGTGCCAGCAGTTACTCGGACAGAAAAGTTGAAGCTTTCTTT.

This clonotype has just a few counts. The chain joins TRBV7-2 to TRBJ2-7; TRBD2 agrees at 7 bases. Germline loops: CDR1 SGHTA, CDR2 FQGNSA. The CDR3 contains 15 residues. V was clipped by 1 base and J by 5 bases; unmatched bases: 8. The CDR3 sequence: CASSLDYGGSNEQYF. CDR3 sequence (DNA): TGTGCCAGCAGCTTAGATTACGGGGGGAGCAACGAGCAGTACTTC.